The 19 T cell receptor beta chains given below trace back to one sample, sequenced in a study of response to subunit inactivated influenza vaccine. A single record per CDR3 protein comes from TCRdb applying MiXCR to the RT-PCR reads. The sample carries just under 250,000 distinct CDR3 sequences, approximately 12% recorded once. The sample was non-naive T cells sorted from PBMCs, taken roughly 2 weeks before vaccination. These receptors were collected from a man aged 45-65 years who received an inactivated influenza vaccine.

This clonotype was found once. V usage is TRBV6-2 or TRBV6-3 and J usage is TRBJ1-1; D ambiguous. The CDR3 is 16 residues long. Germline V CDR1 and CDR2: MNHEY, SVGEGT. Trimming removed 7 bases at V and 0 bases at J, with 18 bases between. In nucleotides, the CDR3 is TGTGCCAGCAACAAAAGGCCAGAGGTGGTGAACACTGAAGCTTTCTTT. It codes for CASNKRPEVVNTEAFF.

This clonotype was counted a few times. This chain links TRBV5-6 with TRBJ2-2; 12 bases agree with TRBD2. The CDR3 has 17 residues. CDR1 is SGHDT and CDR2 is YYEEEE in the germline V gene. The junction had 4 bases not matched to a gene; V was cut back by 0 bases and J by 4 bases. CDR3 coding DNA: TGTGCCAGCAGCTTGGCCCGACTAGCGGGGGTCACCGGGGAGCTGTTTTTT. Its protein is CASSLARLAGVTGELFF.

This clonotype was counted at least ten times. The chain combines TRBV29-1 with TRBJ1-6; perhaps TRBD1 as D (5 bases). Trimming took off 1 base at V and 5 bases at J, with 6 bases between the two ends. Germline V gives CDR1 SQVTM, CDR2 ANQGSEA. The CDR3 covers 13 residues. The CDR3 loop is CSVEVGDNSPLHF. CDR3 nucleotide sequence: TGCAGCGTTGAAGTGGGGGATAATTCACCCCTCCACTTT.

The V gene is TRBV11-2, the J gene TRBJ2-7, with D possibly TRBD2 on 7 matching bases. The CDR3 loop spans 15 amino acids. Germline V CDR1 and CDR2: SGHAT, FQNNGV. The germline V and J ends were trimmed by 3 bases and 3 bases, with 15 bases remaining between them. CDR3 in amino acids: CASSFSWGGHYEQYF. As DNA, the CDR3 is TGTGCCAGCAGCTTTTCATGGGGGGGCCACTACGAGCAGTACTTC.

This clonotype was detected ten times or more. This chain uses TRBV6-5 with TRBJ2-1; tentative D call: TRBD2 (5 bases). Germline V CDR1 and CDR2: MNHEY, SVGAGI. This CDR3 is 14 amino acids long. V dropped 2 bases and J dropped 6 bases, with 11 bases sitting between them. The CDR3 DNA reads TGTGCCAGCAGTTACCCACTAGAAAGCAATGAGCAGTTCTTC. Its protein is CASSYPLESNEQFF.

Here the CDR3 DNA reads TGTGCCAGCAGATTGGGACTAGCGGGAGGTTCTGATACGCAGTATTTT. Its translation is CASRLGLAGGSDTQYF. The rearrangement links TRBV7-3 to TRBJ2-3, with 15 bases lining up with TRBD2. This CDR3 region has 16 residues. The germline gives CDR1 SGHTA, CDR2 FQGTGA. J gave up 6 bases and V 6 bases, and 7 bases lay outside the gene matches. Full variable domain (remainder filled in from reference TRBV7-3 and TRBJ2-3): GAGVSQTPSNKVTEKGKYVELRCDPISGHTALYWYRQSLGQGPEFLIYFQGTGAADDSGLPNDRFFAVRPEGSVSTLKIQRTERGDSAVYLCASRLGLAGGSDTQYFGPGTRLTVL.

This clonotype showed up just a few times. V usage is TRBV3-1 and J usage is TRBJ2-6, with D hard to call. In germline, CDR1 is LGHDT, CDR2 YNNKEL (reference sequence). This CDR3 contains 14 residues. The germline V and J ends were trimmed by 0 bases and 2 bases, with 2 bases remaining between them. CDR3 amino acids: CASSQDPGANVLTF. In nucleotides, the CDR3 is TGTGCCAGCAGCCAAGATCCTGGGGCCAACGTCCTGACTTTC.

The CDR3: CASLLRGVLSYEQYF. The CDR3 bases are TGTGCCAGCTTGCTTCGGGGGGTTCTCTCCTACGAGCAGTACTTC. The chain joins TRBV28 to TRBJ2-7, with 7 bases lining up with TRBD2. The junction had 10 bases not matched to a gene; V was cut back by 8 bases and J by 0 bases. The CDR3 spans 15 residues. Germline CDR1 is MDHEN and CDR2 is SYDVKM.

The chain has TRBV2 and TRBJ2-3; 8 bases fit TRBD2. V dropped 2 bases and J dropped 13; count of bases not matched to a gene: 5. Germline V gives CDR1 SNHLY, CDR2 FYNNEI. The CDR3 sequence is 12 residues long. The CDR3 sequence: CASSESGRVEYF. In nucleotides, the CDR3 is TGTGCCAGCAGTGAATCCGGGAGGGTGGAGTATTTT.

This clonotype was seen at least ten times. V usage is TRBV5-1 and J usage is TRBJ1-1; 7 bases fit TRBD1. The J segment lost 5 bases and the V segment lost 4 bases, leaving 8 bases of the junction unmatched. Germline lookup yields CDR1 SGHRS and CDR2 YFSETQ. The CDR3 spans 14 residues. This chain's CDR3 is CASSLTGFRTEAFF. CDR3 DNA sequence: TGCGCCAGCAGCCTGACAGGGTTTAGGACTGAAGCTTTCTTT.

This clonotype came up a few times. The rearrangement links TRBV30 to TRBJ2-7, with 7 bases aligning to TRBD1. The CDR3 covers 13 residues. Germline CDR1 GTSNPN, CDR2 SVGIG (reference sequence). J lost 6 bases, V lost 2 bases, and 7 bases had no gene match. The CDR3 here is CAWSKGQFGEQYF. The DNA of the CDR3 is TGTGCCTGGAGTAAGGGACAGTTTGGCGAGCAGTACTTC.

The chain recombines TRBV12-3 or TRBV12-4 with TRBJ2-5, with 12 bases identical to TRBD1. V gave up 5 bases and J gave up 5 bases; unmatched junction bases: 6. The CDR3 is 15 amino acids. The CDR3 spells CASSLGTGGGETQYF. As DNA, the CDR3 is TGTGCCAGCAGTCTCGGGACAGGGGGCGGTGAGACCCAGTACTTC.

This clonotype turned up a few times. CDR3 sequence (DNA): TGTGCCAGCTCACCACCCGGGAAAGGCTACGAGCAGTACTTC. It specifies CASSPPGKGYEQYF. The chain combines TRBV18 with TRBJ2-7; possibly TRBD2 for D (5 bases). V gave up 0 bases and J gave up 3 bases, with 9 bases separating them. The germline CDR1 and CDR2 sequences are KGHSH and LQKENI. This CDR3 is built from 14 residues.

This clonotype was detected only a few times. The chain has TRBV11-2 and TRBJ1-1, with 9 bases identical to TRBD1. Germline CDR1 and CDR2: SGHAT and FQNNGV. The CDR3 extends over 17 amino acids. Trimming removed 3 bases from V and 1 base from J; junction bases left unmatched: 9. CDR3 DNA: TGTGCCAGCAGCTTGAGGTCACCGGGACAGGGGAACACTGAAGCTTTCTTT. Protein product: CASSLRSPGQGNTEAFF.

This clonotype appeared a few times. The V call is TRBV7-6, the J call TRBJ1-5; D uncertain. The CDR3 totals 15 residues. The germline CDR1 and CDR2 sequences are SGHVS and FNYEAQ. Deletions cut 1 base from V and 7 bases from J, with 14 bases between. The CDR3 protein is CASSLGSGVVQPQHF. CDR3 DNA sequence: TGTGCCAGCAGCTTAGGTTCCGGGGTCGTCCAGCCCCAGCATTTT.

The V and J genes are TRBV20-1 and TRBJ2-7; 7 bases fit TRBD1. Trimming at V came to 0 bases and at J to 2 bases, leaving 4 bases not matched to a gene. This CDR3 region has 14 residues. Germline CDR1 reads DFQATT; CDR2 reads SNEGSKA (reference sequence). The CDR3 DNA reads TGCAGTGCTAGAGACAGACAGGGAACCTACGAGCAGTACTTC. Translation: CSARDRQGTYEQYF.

The CDR3 region has the DNA TGTGCCAGCCGTGGACTAAACTACGAGCAGTACTTC. It translates to CASRGLNYEQYF. The genes are TRBV6-5 and TRBJ2-7, with TRBD2 as a possible D gene (6 bases). The length of the CDR3 is 12 residues. V lost 8 bases, J lost 3 bases, and 11 bases lay in between. Germline V lookup: CDR1 MNHEY, CDR2 SVGAGI.

This clonotype occurred many times. The V and J genes are TRBV29-1 and TRBJ2-6; no reliable D call. The V gene's germline CDR1 is SQVTM and CDR2 ANQGSEA. V was pared by 4 bases and J by 0 bases, with 10 bases between. This CDR3 has 15 residues. CDR3 DNA sequence: TGCAGCGTTGGTGGTATTAGCTCTGGGGCCAACGTCCTGACTTTC. Its protein is CSVGGISSGANVLTF.

This clonotype occurred a few times. The CDR3 coding sequence is TGTGCCAGCAGCGTTGTGACGTATACTGAAGCTTTCTTT. Its protein product is CASSVVTYTEAFF. This sequence joins TRBV12-3 or TRBV12-4 and TRBJ1-1; D uncertain. The germline V and J ends were trimmed by 6 bases and 5 bases, with 13 bases remaining between them. The CDR3 runs to 13 residues.